These 32 T cell receptor beta chains were all obtained from the same sample, sequenced in a study of response to subunit inactivated influenza vaccine. TCRdb processed the RT-PCR reads anew with MiXCR; each CDR3 protein has one entry. The table records 490,000 or so distinct CDR3 sequences, 7.6% of them present only once. This specimen was PBMCs from blood, taken less than 25 months after vaccination. Receptors were obtained from a man between 50 and 75 years old who received an inactivated influenza vaccine.

V gene TRBV11-2 combines with J gene TRBJ2-3; a weak D match, TRBD2 (5 bases). The CDR3 covers 15 residues. Trimming shortened V by 5 bases and J by 0 bases, and 12 bases separated the two germline ends. The V gene's germline CDR1 is SGHAT and CDR2 FQNNGV. CDR3 coding DNA: TGTGCCAGCAGCAAAAGAGCGGCGAGCACAGATACGCAGTATTTT. Its translation is CASSKRAASTDTQYF.

Details on this clonotype: A much larger clone is a single base away; this may be a read error. The V gene is TRBV4-1, the J gene TRBJ1-2; 8 bases are a match to TRBD1. The CDR3 is made up of 15 amino acids. Looked up from germline, CDR1 is MGHRA and CDR2 is YSYEKL. In DNA form, the CDR3 reads TGCCCCAGCAGGGGACAGGAAAAATCTAACTATGGCTACACCTTC. It encodes CPSRGQEKSNYGYTF.

This clonotype was found many times. The chain couples TRBV20-1 to TRBJ2-1; D possibly corresponds to TRBD2 (6 bases). Germline V gene lookup returns CDR1 DFQATT and CDR2 SNEGSKA (reference sequence). The ends were cut back, 2 bases at V and 3 bases at J, with 14 bases in the middle. This CDR3 has 15 amino acids. CDR3 sequence (DNA): TGCAGTGCTAGACCCCCCGCGGGGATCTACAATGAGCAGTTCTTC. This gives the protein CSARPPAGIYNEQFF.

The sample holds many counts of this clonotype. V is TRBV20-1 and J is TRBJ1-2; 7 nucleotides match TRBD1. CDR3 length: 14 amino acids. The germline CDR1 and CDR2 sequences are DFQATT and SNEGSKA (reference sequence). V was pared by 0 bases and J by 8 bases, with 9 bases of the junction left unmatched. The CDR3 nucleotides are TGCAGTGCTAGAGATCTGGAGGGGGCGAACGGCTACACCTTC. It is translated as CSARDLEGANGYTF.

This clonotype has a handful of counts. CDR3 protein: CASSLAEGRGEQFF. The CDR3 DNA sequence: TGCGCCAGCAGCTTGGCGGAGGGGCGCGGTGAGCAGTTCTTC. The chain has TRBV5-1 and TRBJ2-1; D possibly corresponds to TRBD2 (6 bases). CDR3 length: 14 amino acids. V lost 0 bases to trimming and J lost 9 bases, with 13 bases between them. Germline V gene lookup returns CDR1 SGHRS and CDR2 YFSETQ.

This clonotype was detected ten times or more. The rearrangement links TRBV12-3 or TRBV12-4 to TRBJ2-3; D may be TRBD1 (6 bases). Trimming stripped 4 bases from V and 4 bases from J, with 9 bases between. The CDR3 runs 13 residues. The DNA of the CDR3 is TGTGCCAGCAGTTCCCGACAGGCAGATACGCAGTATTTT. The encoded protein is CASSSRQADTQYF.

This clonotype has at least ten counts. The chain combines TRBV5-1 with TRBJ2-3, with 10 bases fitting TRBD2. This CDR3 has 15 amino acids. Germline CDR1 reads SGHRS; CDR2 reads YFSETQ. V trimming: 5 bases; J trimming: 4 bases; junction bases outside the gene matches: 7. The CDR3 loop is CASRKLAGRADTQYF. The CDR3 DNA reads as TGCGCCAGCAGGAAACTAGCGGGACGTGCAGATACGCAGTATTTT. Based on the CDR3 plus reference TRBV5-1 and TRBJ2-3, the full variable domain is KAGVTQTPRYLIKTRGQQVTLSCSPISGHRSVSWYQQTPGQGLQFLFEYFSETQRNKGNFPGRFSGRQFSNSRSEMNVSTLELGDSALYLCASRKLAGRADTQYFGPGTRLTVL.

This clonotype was counted ten times or more. The chain employs TRBV5-1 and TRBJ2-3; 10 nucleotides agree with TRBD1. Germline lookup yields CDR1 SGHRS and CDR2 YFSETQ. With V trimmed by 4 bases and J by 5 bases, 4 bases remained unmatched. The CDR3 covers 14 residues. The CDR3 DNA is TGCGCCAGCAGCGGGGGACAGGGGATAGATACGCAGTATTTT. It translates to CASSGGQGIDTQYF.

With respect to this clonotype: A single base separates this from a much larger clone, so it may be a read error. This chain links TRBV5-8 with TRBJ2-5, with 8 nucleotides matching TRBD1. This CDR3 region has 12 residues. Germline CDR1 is SGHTS and CDR2 is YDEGEE. V trimming: 5 bases; J trimming: 5 bases; junction bases outside the gene matches: 2. The DNA of the CDR3 is TGTGCCAGCAGTAGGACAGGGGAGACCCAGTACTTC. Residues: CASSRTGETQYF. Variable domain in full (rest from reference TRBV5-8 and TRBJ2-5): EAGVTQSPTHLIKTRGQQATLRCSPISGHTSVYWYQQALGLGLQFLLWYDEGEERNRGNFPPRFSGRQFPNYSSELNVNALELEDSALYLCASSRTGETQYFGPGTRLLVL.

This clonotype was seen only a few times. V usage is TRBV10-3 and J usage is TRBJ2-7; 8 bases line up with TRBD2. Germline assignment: CDR1 ENHRY and CDR2 SYGVKD. Losses at the gene ends were 5 bases for V and 0 bases for J; bases not matched to a gene: 6. This CDR3 contains 15 residues. The CDR3 sequence: CAISSREGSSYEQYF. DNA for the CDR3: TGTGCCATCAGTTCTCGGGAGGGGAGCTCCTACGAGCAGTACTTC.

There are many counts of this clonotype. The chain couples TRBV20-1 to TRBJ2-3; tentatively, D is TRBD1 (6 bases). This CDR3 contains 14 residues. The V end lost 5 bases, the J end lost 5 bases, and 17 bases lay between the germline ends. CDR1 is DFQATT and CDR2 is SNEGSKA in the germline V gene (reference sequence). Written as DNA, the CDR3 is TGCAGTGCTGCGACAGGCCACAAGCTAGATACGCAGTATTTT. Its protein is CSAATGHKLDTQYF.

Only a few counts were recorded for this clonotype. The chain carries TRBV15 and TRBJ2-1; D is undetermined. V was shortened by 3 bases and J by 10 bases, with 13 bases between the two germline ends. The CDR3 spans 13 residues. Germline loops: CDR1 LNHNV, CDR2 YYDKDF (reference sequence). The DNA for the CDR3 is TGTGCCACCAGCAGGGATACAAAGGGAGAGCAGTTCTTC. Its protein is CATSRDTKGEQFF.

This clonotype appeared a few times. The chain links TRBV5-6 to TRBJ2-7, with no clear D. This CDR3 has 12 amino acids. V lost 6 bases to trimming and J lost 4 bases, with 11 bases between them. Per germline, CDR1 SGHDT and CDR2 YYEEEE. The CDR3 loop reads CASTRQNYEQYF. The CDR3, as DNA: TGTGCCAGCACCAGACAAAATTACGAGCAGTACTTC.

The rearrangement uses TRBV15 and TRBJ2-7; D gene ambiguous. CDR1 and CDR2 from the germline V gene are LNHNV and YYDKDF (reference sequence). This CDR3 is 16 amino acids long. Trimming shortened V by 0 bases and J by 3 bases, and 15 bases separated the two germline ends. The CDR3 DNA follows: TGTGCCACCAGCAGAGATAGGACCCACACCAGCTACGAGCAGTACTTC. This translates into CATSRDRTHTSYEQYF.

This clonotype showed up just a few times. The V call is TRBV28, the J call TRBJ2-3, with 7 bases lining up with TRBD2. V lost 5 bases and J lost 1; bases outside the gene matches: 9. This CDR3 region has 16 residues. Per germline, CDR1 MDHEN and CDR2 SYDVKM. The CDR3 protein is CASSAPRGGGTDTQYF. In DNA, the CDR3 is TGTGCCAGCAGTGCCCCCCGGGGAGGGGGCACAGATACGCAGTATTTT.

This clonotype was recorded many times. The V call is TRBV7-2, the J call TRBJ1-2, with 8 bases identical to TRBD1. This CDR3 is built from 14 residues. With V trimmed by 0 bases and J by 4 bases, 1 base remained unmatched. CDR1 and CDR2 (germline): SGHTA, FQGNSA. The CDR3 DNA reads TGTGCCAGCAGCTTAGCCACAGGGGGCTATGGCTACACCTTC. Translated: CASSLATGGYGYTF.

This clonotype was observed a few times. V is TRBV7-2 and J is TRBJ2-3; D is unresolved. From germline, CDR1 is SGHTA and CDR2 FQGNSA. V was trimmed by 6 bases and J by 0 bases, leaving 16 bases between them. The CDR3 has 16 residues. The chain's CDR3 is CASRVNAATSTDTQYF. The DNA of the CDR3 is TGTGCCAGCAGGGTAAACGCGGCTACTAGCACAGATACGCAGTATTTT.

This clonotype was recorded at least ten times. In DNA form, the CDR3 reads TGTGCCACCAGGGTGGTTGACACAGATACGCAGTATTTT. Protein: CATRVVDTDTQYF. The rearrangement joins TRBV15 to TRBJ2-3; D is unclear. Between the trimmed V and J ends, which lost 6 bases and 2 bases, there was a span of 9 bases. CDR3 length: 13 amino acids. Germline V gene sequence: CDR1 LNHNV, CDR2 YYDKDF (reference sequence).

This clonotype was observed at least ten times. The CDR3, as DNA: TGTGCCAGCAGCGCGATGACTAGCGTTCAAGAGACCCAGTACTTC. Protein: CASSAMTSVQETQYF. The V and J genes are TRBV21-1 and TRBJ2-5; TRBD2 was called by the table and not checked on the DNA. TRBV21-1 represents a pseudogene. This CDR3 spans 15 amino acids.

This clonotype was seen a few times. J is TRBJ2-1 and V is TRBV20-1; TRBD2 is a possible D gene (7 bases). The V and J ends lost 4 bases and 4 bases respectively, with 17 bases between them. The CDR3 consists of 15 residues. From germline, CDR1 is DFQATT and CDR2 SNEGSKA (reference sequence). The CDR3 region has the DNA TGCAGTGCTACGGAGGGGGGGCTTACTTACAATGAGCAGTTCTTC. Its protein is CSATEGGLTYNEQFF.

This clonotype has only a few counts. The chain is built from TRBV9 and TRBJ2-7, with D tentatively TRBD1 or TRBD2 (5 bases each). V was trimmed by 4 bases and J by 6 bases, leaving 17 bases between them. This CDR3 is built from 14 residues. Germline CDR1 and CDR2: SGDLS and YYNGEE. The chain's CDR3 is CASSKDQGVAEQYF. Written as DNA, the CDR3 is TGTGCCAGCAGCAAAGACCAGGGAGTGGCCGAGCAGTACTTC.

This clonotype was detected ten times or more. This chain links TRBV20-1 with TRBJ2-5; 8 nucleotides line up with TRBD1. The junction had 7 bases not matched to a gene; V was cut back by 0 bases and J by 4 bases. The CDR3 contains 15 residues. CDR1 and CDR2 (germline): DFQATT, SNEGSKA (reference sequence). CDR3 amino acids: CSARDYGRGRETQYF. As DNA, the CDR3 is TGCAGTGCTAGAGATTACGGCAGGGGGCGAGAGACCCAGTACTTC.

The sample holds a few counts of this clonotype. The chain links TRBV10-3 to TRBJ2-7; D is perhaps TRBD1 or TRBD2 (5 bases each). The germline V gene has CDR1 ENHRY and CDR2 SYGVKD. V was clipped by 4 bases and J by 4 bases, with 5 bases between them. The CDR3 length is 11 residues. CDR3 sequence (DNA): TGTGCCATCAGTGGGGGGTACGAGCAGTACTTC. Translation: CAISGGYEQYF.

This chain uses TRBV19 with TRBJ2-1; tentative D call: TRBD2 (6 bases). This CDR3 spans 16 amino acids. Trimming stripped 1 base from V and 0 bases from J, with 10 bases between. The germline CDR1 and CDR2 sequences are LNHDA and SQIVND (reference sequence). The DNA of the CDR3 is TGTGCCAGTAGTATAGTAGGCGGGAACTCCTACAATGAGCAGTTCTTC. The encoded protein is CASSIVGGNSYNEQFF.

This clonotype was recorded only once. The chain couples TRBV9 to TRBJ2-1; 10 bases fit TRBD2. The V and J ends lost 5 bases and 3 bases, in that order; junction bases with no gene match: 8. The germline gives CDR1 SGDLS, CDR2 YYNGEE. The CDR3 sequence is 16 residues long. CDR3 region: CASSPTSGMDYNEQFF. The CDR3 bases are TGTGCCAGCAGTCCAACTAGCGGGATGGACTACAATGAGCAGTTCTTC.

The J gene is TRBJ2-3, the V gene TRBV11-1, with D perhaps assigned TRBD1 or TRBD2 (5 bases each). CDR1 and CDR2 from the germline V gene are SGHAT and FQDESV (reference sequence). The CDR3 is made up of 20 amino acids. V lost 5 bases, J lost 2 bases, and 29 bases lay in between. CDR3 loop: CASSQIGRGPGPRPTDTQYF. The CDR3 DNA reads TGTGCCAGCAGCCAAATCGGCCGGGGCCCGGGACCTCGACCCACAGATACGCAGTATTTT.

This rearrangement joins TRBV2 to TRBJ2-7, with unresolved D. V was pared by 3 bases and J by 0 bases, with 9 bases between. The CDR3 length is 14 residues. Germline loops: CDR1 SNHLY, CDR2 FYNNEI. The CDR3 nucleotides read TGTGCCAGCAGTGAGGGTACGTACTCCTACGAGCAGTACTTC. It encodes CASSEGTYSYEQYF.

The J gene is TRBJ1-1, the V gene TRBV7-9; 7 bases are a match to TRBD1. The CDR3 totals 16 residues. The germline V gene encodes CDR1 SEHNR and CDR2 FQNEAQ (reference sequence). V lost 8 bases to trimming and J lost 0 bases; unmatched junction nucleotides: 12. DNA for the CDR3: TGTGCCAGCGGAGATACGGGACAGCTCATGAACACTGAAGCTTTCTTT. This translates into CASGDTGQLMNTEAFF.

This rearrangement joins TRBV5-6 to TRBJ1-4, with a possible D match to TRBD1 (5 bases). Trimming pared 6 bases from V and 6 bases from J, leaving 12 bases between. The CDR3 is made up of 13 amino acids. CDR1 SGHDT and CDR2 YYEEEE come from the germline V gene. The CDR3 protein is CASKTAGYEKLFF. For the CDR3, the DNA is TGTGCCAGCAAGACTGCAGGGTATGAAAAACTGTTTTTT.

The genes are TRBV10-3 and TRBJ2-6; tentative D call: TRBD1 (5 bases). The CDR3 runs to 16 residues. The V gene's germline CDR1 is ENHRY and CDR2 SYGVKD. The germline V and J ends were trimmed by 5 bases and 0 bases, with 11 bases remaining between them. In nucleotides, the CDR3 is TGTGCCATCAGTCGACAGTCTCCCTCTGGGGCCAACGTCCTGACTTTC. This gives the protein CAISRQSPSGANVLTF.

This clonotype was observed a few times. V is TRBV28 and J is TRBJ2-2; D is possibly TRBD1 (6 bases). CDR3 length equals 16 residues. Germline V gives CDR1 MDHEN, CDR2 SYDVKM. V dropped 4 bases and J dropped 3 bases, with 15 bases sitting between them. This CDR3 reads CASSWGRDIDTGELFF. CDR3 bases: TGTGCCAGCAGTTGGGGTCGGGACATAGACACCGGGGAGCTGTTTTTT.

This clonotype has ten or more counts. The chain joins TRBV7-2 to TRBJ1-5; 8 nucleotides match TRBD1. The V gene end was trimmed by 4 bases and the J gene end by 6 bases; junction bases not matched to a gene: 5. The CDR3 is 14 amino acids. CDR1 and CDR2 from the germline V gene are SGHTA and FQGNSA. CDR3 coding DNA: TGTGCCAGCAGCTCGGACAGGGCTCGTCAGCCCCAGCATTTT. Encoded protein: CASSSDRARQPQHF.